This TCR beta chain came from a study of blood T cells in healthy people across ages. Between the trimmed V and J ends, which lost 0 bases and 6 bases, there was a span of 10 bases. Germline V gene data show CDR1 as SGDLS and CDR2 as YYNGEE. The CDR3 is 13 amino acids. Through a sample-barcoded 5' primer and a J-beta primer mix, a second PCR was run for roughly 7 to 11 cycles. TCRdb independently ran MiXCR on the 5' RACE reads; one entry per CDR3 protein. The profile shows approximately 900,000 distinct CDR3 sequences, roughly 48% of them singletons. In its sample, this clonotype was seen a few times.

The rearrangement joins TRBV9 to TRBJ2-7, with a weak D call TRBD1 (6 bases). The clonotype was recovered from a man younger than 45 in good health. The sample comprised blood. CDR3 DNA: TGTGCCAGCAGCGTAGTTGGGGGCGGCGAGCAGTACTTC. Translation gives CASSVVGGGEQYF.